This T cell receptor beta chain was sequenced during a study of T cells in Graves' hyperthyroidism and ophthalmopathy. Overall study: Peripheral blood draws took place at initial diagnosis, ahead of any treatment.

In its sample, this clonotype was seen many times. Its antigen remains unknown. Subjects aged 18 to 65 presented with newly diagnosed hyperthyroidism of less than 2 months' duration. It was RNA transcripts that yielded the amplified TCR beta CDR3 regions. Initially, a first-round RT-PCR of the TCR CDR3 employed the HTBI primer set. MiXCR, applied by TCRdb to the multiplex PCR reads, yields one record per CDR3 protein. This sample has some 460,000 distinct CDR3 sequences, with about a sixth found just once. This CDR3 has 17 residues. V was trimmed by 6 bases and J by 0 bases, leaving 21 bases between them. CDR1 MNHEY and CDR2 SMNVEV come from the germline V gene (reference sequence). Study-wide points: The majority of expanded thyroid clonotypes above 0.001 also appeared in blood. Separating ophthalmopathy from stable hyperthyroidism was achieved by a 13 V-J model.

This TCR was recovered from a woman between 18 and 29 years old with Graves' hyperthyroidism. The sample taken for sequencing was blood. This chain joins TRBV27 and TRBJ2-7; D is perhaps TRBD1 (5 bases). In nucleotides, the CDR3 is TGTGCCAGCAGGCCTACCCCCCAGGGCAGTTACTCCTACGAGCAGTACTTC. Protein sequence: CASRPTPQGSYSYEQYF.